This TCR beta chain was sequenced during a study of T cells after yellow fever vaccination. Study as a whole: Where fractions had low cell numbers, libraries were prepared from them with the SMART-Seq v4 Ultra Low Input RNA kit. Study-level points and caveats: Clonotypes shared by both compartments, CD4 and CD8, made up a small share. Post-booster reappearance was seen for most primary-vaccination clones (roughly 96% CD4, 80% to 90% CD8).

Germline V CDR1 and CDR2: LGHNT, FRNRAP. The CDR3 spans 15 residues. V shed 1 base and J shed 6 bases, with 12 bases lying between them. A word on this clonotype: The antigen is undetermined.

Universal primer sites and UMIs were introduced during 5'RACE template-switching synthesis of TCR cDNA. TCRdb called the 5' RACE reads again in MiXCR, with one record for every CDR3 protein. The sample lists some 600,000 distinct CDR3 sequences, about a sixth seen once, with around 15% in the top ten. This TCR was sampled from a man between 18 and 35 years old who received the YFV17D yellow fever vaccine. The source material was PBMCs, sampled more than 4 days after the first yellow fever vaccination. V is TRBV12-5 and J is TRBJ2-2; maybe TRBD1 (6 bases). CDR3 loop: CASGLETHRAGELFF. CDR3 in DNA: TGTGCTAGTGGTTTGGAAACACACAGGGCCGGGGAGCTGTTTTTT.